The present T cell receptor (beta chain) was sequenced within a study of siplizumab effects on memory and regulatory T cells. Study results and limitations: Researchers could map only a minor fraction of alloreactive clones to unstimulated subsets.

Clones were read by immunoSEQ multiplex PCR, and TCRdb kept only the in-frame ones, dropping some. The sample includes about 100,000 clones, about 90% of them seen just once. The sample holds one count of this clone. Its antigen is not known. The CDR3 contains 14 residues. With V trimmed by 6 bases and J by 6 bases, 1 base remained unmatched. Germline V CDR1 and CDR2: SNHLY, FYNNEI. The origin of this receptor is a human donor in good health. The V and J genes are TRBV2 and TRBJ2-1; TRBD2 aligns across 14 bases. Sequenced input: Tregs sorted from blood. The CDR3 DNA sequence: TGTGCCAGCAGGGGGACTAGCGGGAGCAATGAGCAGTTCTTC. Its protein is CASRGTSGSNEQFF.